Sequencing of this T cell receptor beta chain was carried out in a study of T-cell memory formation after mild COVID-19. Comment on this clonotype: Its antigen is not identified.

Study-wide findings and caveats: Day 15 to 85 contracting clones showed balanced CD4/CD8; later expanders leaned CD4+. Cross-reactive memory appears to have joined, as suggested by some responding clones showing up in pre-infection memory.

TCRdb reprocessed the 5' RACE reads via MiXCR and lists one record per CDR3 protein. Of fewer than 350,000 distinct CDR3 sequences in the sample, approximately 15% are singletons; the top ten hold around 20%. The CDR3 is made up of 14 amino acids. The germline V gene has CDR1 SQVTM and CDR2 ANQGSEA. Germline trimming cut 4 bases from V and 1 base from J; bases unmatched to any gene: 3. This TCR was sampled from a man between 18 and 35 years old who had mild COVID-19 (a few samples of this study predate the infection). Cell type and time point are not known. Sequencing was done on a sample of PBMCs or a T cell subset sorted from them (not recorded which). The rearrangement uses TRBV29-1 and TRBJ2-2; TRBD2 matches at 7 bases. CDR3 sequence: CSVAGLVNTGELFF. The CDR3 DNA is TGCAGCGTTGCCGGACTAGTGAACACCGGGGAGCTGTTTTTT.